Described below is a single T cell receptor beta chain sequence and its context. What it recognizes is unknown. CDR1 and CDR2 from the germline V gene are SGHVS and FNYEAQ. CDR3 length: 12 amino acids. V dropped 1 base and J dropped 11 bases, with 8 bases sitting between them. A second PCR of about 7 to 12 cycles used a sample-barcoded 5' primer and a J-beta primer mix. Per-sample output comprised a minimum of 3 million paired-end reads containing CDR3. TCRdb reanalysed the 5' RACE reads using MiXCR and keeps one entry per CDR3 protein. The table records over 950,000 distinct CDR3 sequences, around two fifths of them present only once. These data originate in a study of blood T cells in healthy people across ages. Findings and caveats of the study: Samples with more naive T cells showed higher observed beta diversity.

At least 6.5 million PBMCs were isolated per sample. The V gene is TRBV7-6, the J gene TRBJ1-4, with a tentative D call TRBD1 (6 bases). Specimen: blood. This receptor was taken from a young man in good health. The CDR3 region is CASSLDRGKLFF. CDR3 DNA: TGTGCCAGCAGCTTAGATAGGGGGAAACTGTTTTTT.